The sequence of this TCR beta chain was determined in a study of blood T cell repertoires in COVID-19. Generated by immunoSEQ multiplex PCR, the TCRdb table keeps only in-frame clones and is missing some. The profile shows roughly 250,000 clones, around 89% of them singletons. V was clipped by 5 bases and J by 4 bases; unmatched bases: 6. Germline V gives CDR1 MDHEN, CDR2 SYDVKM. This CDR3 region has 15 residues. This TCR came from a man aged 25-45 years with acute or convalescent COVID-19. The specimen was peripheral blood. The V call is TRBV28, the J call TRBJ2-4, with 9 bases matching TRBD2. The CDR3 spells CASSEAGGAKNIQYF. The CDR3 DNA reads as TGTGCCAGCAGTGAAGCGGGAGGCGCAAAAAACATTCAGTACTTC. The full variable domain, rest sourced from reference TRBV28 and TRBJ2-4, is DVKVTQSSRYLVKRTGEKVFLECVQDMDHENMFWYRQDPGLGLRLIYFSYDVKMKEKGDIPEGYSVSREKKERFSLILESASTNQTSMYLCASSEAGGAKNIQYFGAGTRLSVL.